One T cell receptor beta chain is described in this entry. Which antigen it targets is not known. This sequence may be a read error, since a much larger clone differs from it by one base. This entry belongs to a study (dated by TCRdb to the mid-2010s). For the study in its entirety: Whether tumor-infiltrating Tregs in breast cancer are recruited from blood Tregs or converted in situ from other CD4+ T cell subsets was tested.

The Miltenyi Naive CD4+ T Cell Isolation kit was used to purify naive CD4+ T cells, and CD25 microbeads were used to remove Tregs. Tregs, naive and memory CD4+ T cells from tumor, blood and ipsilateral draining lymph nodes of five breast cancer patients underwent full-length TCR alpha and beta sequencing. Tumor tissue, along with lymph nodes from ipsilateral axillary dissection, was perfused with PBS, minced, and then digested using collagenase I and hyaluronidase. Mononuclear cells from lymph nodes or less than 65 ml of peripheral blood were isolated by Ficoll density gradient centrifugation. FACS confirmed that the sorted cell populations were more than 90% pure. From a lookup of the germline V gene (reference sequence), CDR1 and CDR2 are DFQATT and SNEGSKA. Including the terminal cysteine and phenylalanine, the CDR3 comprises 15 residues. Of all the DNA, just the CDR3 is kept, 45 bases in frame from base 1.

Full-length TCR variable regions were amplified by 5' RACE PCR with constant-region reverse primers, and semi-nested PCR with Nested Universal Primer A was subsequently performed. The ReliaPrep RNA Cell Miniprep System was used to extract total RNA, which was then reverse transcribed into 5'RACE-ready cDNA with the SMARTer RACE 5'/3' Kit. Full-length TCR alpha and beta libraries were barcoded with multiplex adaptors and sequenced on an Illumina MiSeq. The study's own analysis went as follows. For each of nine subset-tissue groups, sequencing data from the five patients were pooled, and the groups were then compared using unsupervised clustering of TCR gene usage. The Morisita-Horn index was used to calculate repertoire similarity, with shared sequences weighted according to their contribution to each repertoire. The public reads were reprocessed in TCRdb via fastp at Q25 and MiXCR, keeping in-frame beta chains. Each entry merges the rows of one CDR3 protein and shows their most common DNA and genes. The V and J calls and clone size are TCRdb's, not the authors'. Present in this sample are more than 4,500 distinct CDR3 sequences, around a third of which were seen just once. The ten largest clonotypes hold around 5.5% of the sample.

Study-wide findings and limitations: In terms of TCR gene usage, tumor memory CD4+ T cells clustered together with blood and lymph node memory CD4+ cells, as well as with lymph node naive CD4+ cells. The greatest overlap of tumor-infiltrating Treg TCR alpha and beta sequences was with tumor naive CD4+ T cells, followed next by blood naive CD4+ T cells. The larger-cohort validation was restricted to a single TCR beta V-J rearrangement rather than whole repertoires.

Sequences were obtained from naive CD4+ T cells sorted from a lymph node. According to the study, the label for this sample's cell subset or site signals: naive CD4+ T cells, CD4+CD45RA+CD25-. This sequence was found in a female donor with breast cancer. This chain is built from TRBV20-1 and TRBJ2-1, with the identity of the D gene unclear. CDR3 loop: CSARVRRSSYNEQLF. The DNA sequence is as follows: TGCAGTGCTAGAGTACGGCGGAGCTCCTACAATGAGCAGCTCTTC.